This T cell receptor (beta chain) comes out of a study of cytomegalovirus exposure and HLA in healthy donors (dated by TCRdb to the late 2010s). In terms of the full investigation: In an earlier analysis of 550 to 750 of the donors, about 270 Gb of sequence data and 95 million to 130 million unique TCR beta sequences from 180 million or so T cells were reported. Every discovery cohort repertoire had been produced on one sequencing platform. A later genetic analysis took genome-wide SNP genotypes for about 60% of the roughly 670 donors and used that subset as a discovery cohort. In an earlier analysis of 550 to 700 of the donors, high-throughput TCR beta sequencing was used to judge whether each TCR beta V gene segment behaved as functional or pseudogenic. Typing coverage varied by locus: roughly 629-640 donors for A, B, C, DRB1 and DQB1; more than 500 for DQA1; around 570 for DPA1; more than 450 for DPB1. The aim of the study was to test whether cataloging public T cell receptors could identify signatures of past pathogen exposure. Because of strong linkage in the cohort, 4 to 6 DR-DQ haplotypes were treated as single units for association and clustering. Both class I and class II loci were covered by HLA typing, at four-digit resolution. Besides the first cohort of roughly 640 subjects, a separate validation cohort made up of 90 to 150 different subjects was used. High-throughput TCR immunosequencing, statistical association of individual TCRs with disease status, and machine learning were combined to predict cytomegalovirus infection status. Among the approximately 420 genotyped donors, roughly 80% belonged to the genetic ancestry cluster associated with self-reported Caucasian donors. Rather than using new phenotypic data, the later analysis identified candidate immune exposures from TCR beta sequences and from how often those sequences occurred across donors. The T cell repertoires of around 730 subjects were profiled by immunosequencing and related to cytomegalovirus serostatus. To study patterns of TCR occurrence, a later analysis re-analyzed previously published TCR beta repertoires from 666 donors and added high-resolution HLA genotyping. An early release that covered more than 550 HLA-typed donors contained approximately 300 gigabases of sequencing data and about 93 million unique TCR sequences. Among 398 genotyped donors of the cohort, an average of around 250,000 unique TCR beta nucleotide sequences was sequenced per donor, of which 15% to 20% were non-productive. Donor age, sex, ethnicity and CMV serostatus were collected together with the repertoire data.

V is cut by 4 bases and J by 4 bases, and the space between the germline ends is 18 bases. The CDR3 sequence holds 15 residues, the cysteine and phenylalanine included. CDR3 DNA is the only sequence kept; it has 45 bases, read in frame from the first base. CDR1 and CDR2 were assigned from the germline V gene (reference sequence) as SGHNT and YYREEE. Library preparation used the immunoSEQ multiplex PCR assay. For the multiplex PCR, a mixture combining 60 forward primers for TCR Vbeta segments and 13 reverse primers for TCR Jbeta segments was used. Amplification of the CDR3 region of rearranged TCR beta genes was performed with a multiplex PCR assay on genomic DNA. The amplified TCR beta libraries were sequenced on the Illumina HiSeq System as 87-base-pair reads. In the paper's pipeline: In a later analysis, 70 million to 95 million unique TCR beta chains were counted across the 500 to 850 repertoires, and around 11 million of these chains were shared by at least two donors. Raw reads were error-corrected and collapsed into unique sequences with a nearest-neighbor algorithm that merged closely related sequences to remove PCR and sequencing errors. Alignment of CDR3 sequences to IMGT reference sequences was used to assign V, D and J gene segments. Each retained sequence needed at least a six-nucleotide match to both a V gene segment and a J gene segment. Rearrangements were classified as productive when the CDR3 lacked stop codons and remained in frame with V and J, and all other rearrangements were classified as non-productive. Following IMGT convention, CDR3 was defined as the stretch from the second conserved V-encoded cysteine up to the conserved J-encoded phenylalanine. Sequences without an unambiguous match to a single V gene segment were excluded from the earlier analysis of approximately 600 of the donors. In an earlier analysis of approximately 610 of the donors, V segments were called functional above 56.7% productive rearrangements and were called segregating when the between-donor standard deviation exceeded 5%. A statistical classification framework was built to diagnose cytomegalovirus status from the catalog of TCR beta chain sequences. V and J gene assignment, in a later analysis, came from comparing TCR nucleotide sequences with IMGT/GENE-DB human TR gene sequences. The TCRdist pipeline was used in a later analysis to assign CDR3 sequences and most-parsimonious VDJ recombination scenarios. A later analysis defined each TCR beta chain by its CDR3 amino acid sequence plus V-gene family, and excluded reads lacking a unique V-gene family. In a later analysis, fewer than 600 highly shared, low-generation-probability nucleotide sequences were removed to address suspected cross-contamination and a sequencing artifact. In a later analysis, a clonal expansion index for each public chain was calculated from normalized within-repertoire ranks of inferred template counts. In a later analysis, generation probabilities were computed using a VDJ recombination model fitted to out-of-frame rearrangements, and the results were checked against IGoR. In a later analysis, TCR-TCR, TCR-HLA and TCR-CMV co-occurrence was scored with hypergeometric tests, and a repertoire-size bias correction was applied to TCR pairs. In a later analysis, false discovery rates were estimated by permuting HLA or CMV assignments 20 times. In a later analysis, co-occurring TCRs were grouped using DBSCAN, and TCRdist sequence similarity was added for clustering within HLA-allele-positive subsets. Co-occurrence clustering excluded repertoires with fewer than 30,000 or more than 120,000 public chains, plus five with anomalous nucleotide sharing. TCRdb's version of the immuneACCESS table is confined to in-frame rearrangements and falls short of the full clone set. An unresolved V gene accounts for under half of the shortfall where checked; the remainder is of unknown origin. Clone size and V and J calls were adopted from that table, with D and trimming inferred from the DNA. Recorded for this sample are just over 150,000 clones; 70% to 85% of them occurred a single time. The ten largest clonotypes hold under 8.5% of the sample.

The cohort comprised approximately 700 healthy bone marrow donors. At the time of sampling, all cohort members were nominally healthy, though unrecorded immune exposures were likely present. The donor tested CMV seropositive and was one of the 289 seropositive cohort members. A peripheral blood sample was provided by each donor, and peripheral blood mononuclear cells were used for TCR beta sequencing. Genomic DNA was extracted from the blood cell samples with the Qiagen DNeasy Blood Extraction Kit. General findings and caveats noted by the study authors: The sequencing pipeline was judged likely to have produced a cluster of highly shared sequence variants as a technical artifact. Linkage disequilibrium might explain the correlated functional status among segregating V segments, but an unknown experimental factor could not be ruled out. Assigning TCR associations to individual alleles was difficult when HLA alleles, especially DR and DQ, strongly co-occurred. The presence/absence analyses assumed that sequencing depth was roughly uniform across donors, and that assumption may not be true. The cohort was sequenced for TCR beta chains only, and without alpha or paired-chain data the features that could be detected were limited. The only immune exposure information available for the cohort was CMV serostatus. Most TCR sequences were seen in very few donors, while some public TCRs were found in many individuals. Broadly in line with IMGT annotations, most TCR beta V segments showed up in productive rearrangements about 87% or about 30% of the time in an earlier analysis of under 700 of the donors. In vitro tests confirmed that a few of the cytomegalovirus-associated TCR beta chains recognize cytomegalovirus antigens. A later analysis found that HLA-associated TCR beta chains were more clonally expanded and had lower generation probabilities than equally common non-associated chains. In the study, approximately 160 TCR beta chains were listed as associated with cytomegalovirus. The earlier analysis of approximately 540 of the donors excluded around 17 rarely observed V segments, including chromosome 9 orphons, because counts were too low. Because the 87-base-pair reads could not distinguish some IMGT-functional V segments, including TRBV6-2 and TRBV6-3, those segments were excluded. According to a later analysis, TCR association rates differed among HLA loci, with DRB1 alleles showing the most associated TCRs and HLA-C alleles showing the fewest. According to the authors, the approach could potentially be generalized to other disease states and immunological phenotypes. In a later genetic analysis, fewer N-insertions in productive TCRs were reported among donors in an Asian-associated ancestry cluster than the roughly 700-donor mean. In both the original and validation cohorts, the classifier was reported to diagnose cytomegalovirus status with high specificity and sensitivity. At a false discovery rate of 0.05, a later analysis linked about 16,000 TCR beta sequences to specific HLA alleles. According to a later analysis, parvovirus B19, influenza, CMV and Epstein-Barr virus appeared linked to several top co-occurrence clusters. A later analysis found that most CMV-associated TCR beta chains appeared HLA-restricted, with HLA associations seemingly driven largely by CMV exposure. V-gene and J-gene trimming of TCR beta chains was associated with a missense DCLRE1C variant in a later genetic analysis, and the association was replicated in an independent cohort. Because HLA typing was unavailable for some donors at each locus, only the typed subset was used in association tests. A further reported finding was that TCR beta sequences accurately predicted the HLA-A and HLA-B alleles for most subjects in the first cohort.

This clone appeared once. Its antigen specificity is not known. No much larger clonotype is one base removed from it; base qualities were not supplied. This chain is built from TRBV5-4 and TRBJ2-7; matching of 7 bases hints at TRBD2 as the D gene. The sequence derives from a woman between 50 and 59 years old in good health and CMV-seropositive. The sequenced material came from PBMCs. The DNA sequence reads TGTGCCAGCAGCCTCGCGGGGGCCGGGAAATACGAGCAGTACTTC. It encodes CASSLAGAGKYEQYF.